Following are 23 T cell receptor beta chains from one sample sequenced in a study of T cell responses to AZD1222 COVID-19 vaccine. Sequencing was performed with immunoSEQ multiplex PCR; in TCRdb, only in-frame clones are kept and a portion is missing. The sample records about 69,000 clones, 75% to 90% being singletons. The material sequenced was peripheral blood, taken 28 days after the second AZD1222 dose. These TCRs come from an adult who received the AZD1222 COVID-19 vaccine.

In DNA form, the CDR3 reads TGTGCCAGTAGTAAAGGGCGGGAGGGCCCGTTTGGCACCGGGGAGCTGTTTTTT. It encodes CASSKGREGPFGTGELFF. The chain uses TRBV19 and TRBJ2-2; TRBD2 agrees at 9 bases. The CDR3 length is 18 residues. CDR1 is LNHDA and CDR2 is SQIVND in the germline V gene (reference sequence). The V segment lost 4 bases and the J segment 4 bases; nucleotides outside the gene matches: 13.

The chain couples TRBV28 to TRBJ1-1, with 7 bases aligning to TRBD1. J lost 4 bases, V lost 6 bases, and 8 bases had no gene match. The CDR3 has 14 amino acids. Germline V lookup: CDR1 MDHEN, CDR2 SYDVKM. CDR3 protein: CASSPGTASTEAFF. CDR3 nucleotides: TGTGCCAGCAGCCCCGGGACAGCTAGCACTGAAGCTTTCTTT.

The gene calls are TRBV7-2 and TRBJ1-2, with D hard to call. The CDR3 runs to 15 residues. Germline V gene lookup returns CDR1 SGHTA and CDR2 FQGNSA. The ends were cut back, 1 base at V and 2 bases at J, with 11 bases in the middle. The CDR3 loop is CASSLVGVSNYGYTF. CDR3 nucleotides: TGTGCCAGCAGCTTAGTTGGGGTTTCGAACTATGGCTACACCTTC.

This sequence joins TRBV11-2 and TRBJ2-7, with D uncertain. The CDR3 has 11 amino acids. Trimming took off 4 bases at V and 2 bases at J, with 3 bases between the two ends. Germline V gene lookup returns CDR1 SGHAT and CDR2 FQNNGV. DNA for the CDR3: TGTGCCAGCAGCTACGCCTACGAGCAGTACTTC. Its protein is CASSYAYEQYF.

The chain links TRBV18 to TRBJ2-3; D remains ambiguous. Germline values: CDR1 KGHSH, CDR2 LQKENI. Trimming stripped 1 base from V and 0 bases from J, with 11 bases between. The CDR3 consists of 16 residues. The CDR3 here is CASSPLRSRSTDTQYF. The CDR3 DNA reads TGTGCCAGCTCACCACTCCGGAGCAGAAGCACAGATACGCAGTATTTT.

The V call is TRBV7-9, the J call TRBJ2-2; 9 nucleotides line up with TRBD1. The CDR3 contains 15 residues. CDR1 and CDR2 (germline): SEHNR, FQNEAQ (reference sequence). V shed 6 bases and J 5 bases; nucleotides not matched to a gene: 7. CDR3 sequence: CASRLPGQGTGELFF. CDR3 in DNA: TGTGCCAGCAGACTCCCGGGACAGGGTACCGGGGAGCTGTTTTTT.

The gene calls are TRBV5-1 and TRBJ2-2, with a tentative D call TRBD2 (6 bases). V was shortened by 2 bases and J by 0 bases, with 8 bases between the two germline ends. CDR1 and CDR2 (germline): SGHRS, YFSETQ. This CDR3 has 15 amino acids. CDR3 nucleotides: TGCGCCAGCAGCTTCGGGGGATCGAACACCGGGGAGCTGTTTTTT. Its translation: CASSFGGSNTGELFF.

This sequence joins TRBV19 and TRBJ1-4, with D maybe TRBD1 (5 bases). Germline assignment: CDR1 LNHDA and CDR2 SQIVND (reference sequence). There are 14 residues in the CDR3. The V gene lost 6 bases and the J gene lost 6 bases, with 14 bases spanning the gap. The CDR3 coding sequence is TGTGCCAGTAGATCCGGGACTGTCGATGAAAAACTGTTTTTT. It encodes CASRSGTVDEKLFF.

This chain links TRBV16 with TRBJ1-5; D gene unclear. V dropped 1 base and J dropped 3 bases, with 16 bases sitting between them. This CDR3 is 17 amino acids long. CDR1 and CDR2 (germline): KGHSY, FQNENV. CDR3 residues: CASSQLIAPSLNQPQHF. The CDR3 DNA reads TGTGCCAGCAGCCAATTGATTGCTCCTTCACTCAATCAGCCCCAGCATTTT.

About this clone itself: At one end the junction does not follow the germline gene, possibly because of a read error. This chain joins TRBV7-9 and TRBJ2-5; 12 bases are a match to TRBD2. The CDR3 consists of 16 residues. Germline CDR1 SEHNR, CDR2 FQNEAQ (reference sequence). The CDR3 loop reads CASSRDGLAGQEIQYF. The CDR3 nucleotides read TGTGCCAGCAGCCGCGACGGACTAGCGGGACAAGAGATCCAGTACTTC.

The V and J genes are TRBV5-1 and TRBJ1-1, with D uncertain. Germline V gene data show CDR1 as SGHRS and CDR2 as YFSETQ. This CDR3 contains 14 residues. Trimming pared 2 bases from V and 0 bases from J, leaving 8 bases between. The CDR3 DNA reads TGCGCCAGCAGCTTAGAGCGCATGAACACTGAAGCTTTCTTT. As protein: CASSLERMNTEAFF.

The chain couples TRBV29-1 to TRBJ2-7; possibly TRBD1 for D (5 bases). Germline V CDR1 and CDR2: SQVTM, ANQGSEA. Trimming shortened V by 6 bases and J by 2 bases, and 8 bases separated the two germline ends. The CDR3 is made up of 11 amino acids. CDR3 sequence: CSVDIAYEQYF. The CDR3 nucleotides read TGCAGCGTGGACATCGCCTACGAGCAGTACTTC.

This chain links TRBV6-5 with TRBJ2-7, with D unclear. The CDR3 contains 15 residues. Trimming stripped 0 bases from V and 3 bases from J, with 12 bases between. Germline CDR1 reads MNHEY; CDR2 reads SVGAGI. This CDR3 reads CASSYSSHIFYEQYF. CDR3 in DNA: TGTGCCAGCAGTTACTCGAGCCACATTTTCTACGAGCAGTACTTC.

The chain couples TRBV4-1 to TRBJ1-1, with TRBD1 matching over 7 bases. Germline loops: CDR1 MGHRA, CDR2 YSYEKL. The V segment lost 2 bases and the J segment 11 bases; nucleotides outside the gene matches: 14. This CDR3 is 15 amino acids long. The CDR3 region has the DNA TGCGCCAGCAGCCAAACCCTAGACAGGGAGATAAAGGCTTTCTTT. Encoded protein: CASSQTLDREIKAFF.

The chain recombines TRBV18 with TRBJ1-3; no reliable D call. The germline gives CDR1 KGHSH, CDR2 LQKENI. The germline V and J ends were trimmed by 3 bases and 6 bases, with 6 bases remaining between them. The CDR3 contains 12 residues. This CDR3 is CASSPEENTIYF. In DNA, the CDR3 is TGTGCCAGCTCACCGGAGGAAAACACCATATATTTT.

With regard to this clone: One junction end does not reproduce the germline sequence, and a read error may be involved. This chain uses TRBV5-1 with TRBJ2-7; 7 bases fit TRBD2. Germline V gene sequence: CDR1 SGHRS, CDR2 YFSETQ. This CDR3 has 17 amino acids. The CDR3 nucleotides are TGCGCCAGCAGCTTGGGCCAGCAAGACCTTAAGAGCGGGGACTGGCTTTGG. Its protein product is CASSLGQQDLKSGDWLW.

The table lists this clone with a count of one. The rearrangement uses TRBV4-1 and TRBJ2-3; 9 nucleotides align to TRBD2. Trimming at V came to 1 base and at J to 5 bases, leaving 7 bases not matched to a gene. The germline CDR1 and CDR2 sequences are MGHRA and YSYEKL. The CDR3 runs to 16 residues. As DNA, the CDR3 is TGCGCCAGCAGCCAAGGCCGGCGGGGGGGTGTAGATACGCAGTATTTT. Translation: CASSQGRRGGVDTQYF.

This clone was seen only once. CDR3 amino acids: CASSFVAGTYNEQFF. CDR3 nucleotide sequence: TGTGCCAGCAGCTTTGTAGCGGGGACATACAATGAGCAGTTCTTC. The V call is TRBV7-2, the J call TRBJ2-1; 8 bases agree with TRBD2. This CDR3 is 15 amino acids long. V trimming: 3 bases; J trimming: 4 bases; junction bases outside the gene matches: 5. Germline loops: CDR1 SGHTA, CDR2 FQGNSA.

This clone was seen only a few times. J is TRBJ1-1 and V is TRBV19; no reliable D call. This CDR3 is built from 14 residues. Trimming removed 3 bases at V and 0 bases at J, with 8 bases between. Germline V gene lookup returns CDR1 LNHDA and CDR2 SQIVND (reference sequence). CDR3 protein: CASSIKALNTEAFF. CDR3 nucleotides: TGTGCCAGTAGTATTAAGGCCCTGAACACTGAAGCTTTCTTT.

The rearrangement links TRBV7-9 to TRBJ1-2, with no clear D. This CDR3 is built from 12 residues. Germline CDR1 reads SEHNR; CDR2 reads FQNEAQ (reference sequence). V was shortened by 3 bases and J by 8 bases, with 10 bases between the two germline ends. This CDR3 reads CASSFAEIGYTF. The CDR3 coding sequence is TGTGCCAGCAGCTTTGCGGAAATCGGCTACACCTTC.

This clone has just a few counts. The rearrangement uses TRBV4-1 and TRBJ1-1; no definite D call. The CDR3 extends over 11 amino acids. Germline V lookup: CDR1 MGHRA, CDR2 YSYEKL. V lost 3 bases and J 6 bases, leaving 5 bases between the germline ends. DNA for the CDR3: TGCGCCAGCAGCCAGGGGTCTGAAGCTTTCTTT. It is translated as CASSQGSEAFF.

This chain uses TRBV19 with TRBJ2-3; TRBD1 or TRBD2 may be the D gene (5 bases each). Germline V gene lookup returns CDR1 LNHDA and CDR2 SQIVND (reference sequence). The CDR3 covers 13 residues. Trimming pared 6 bases from V and 1 base from J, leaving 8 bases between. As DNA, the CDR3 is TGTGCCAGTAGGGGGGTTGGCACAGATACGCAGTATTTT. This gives the protein CASRGVGTDTQYF.

CDR3 residues: CASSLGSAGELFF. The CDR3 DNA reads TGTGCCAGCAGCTTAGGGTCAGCCGGGGAGCTGTTTTTT. V and J are TRBV11-2 and TRBJ2-2; D gene unclear. CDR1 SGHAT and CDR2 FQNNGV come from the germline V gene. The CDR3 contains 13 residues. V lost 1 base and J lost 6, with 6 bases in between.